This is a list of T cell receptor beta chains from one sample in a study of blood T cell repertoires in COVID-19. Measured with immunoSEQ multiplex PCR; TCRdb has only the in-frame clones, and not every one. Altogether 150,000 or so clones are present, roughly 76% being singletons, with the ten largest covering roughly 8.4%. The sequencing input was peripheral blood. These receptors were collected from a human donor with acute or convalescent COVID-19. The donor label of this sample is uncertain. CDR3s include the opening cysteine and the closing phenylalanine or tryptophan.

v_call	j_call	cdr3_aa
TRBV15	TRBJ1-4	CATSPQGRRKLFF
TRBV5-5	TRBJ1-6	CASSDRDNHNSPLHF
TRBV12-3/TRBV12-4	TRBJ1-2	CASSVDRLYTF
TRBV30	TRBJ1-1	CAWRRAKGTEAFF
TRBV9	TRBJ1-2	CASSAPGSGDYGYTF
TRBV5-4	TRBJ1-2	CASSLQGDYGYTF
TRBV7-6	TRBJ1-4	CASSLAGTGPDEKLFF
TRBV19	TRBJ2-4	CASSPTDRGRLAKNIQYF
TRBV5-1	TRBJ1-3	CASRVIPTSSSGNTIYF
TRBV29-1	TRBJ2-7	CSVATDTYEQYF
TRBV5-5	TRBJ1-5	CASSPAGQSNQPQHF
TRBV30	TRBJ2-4	CAWSVAGGPGIQYF
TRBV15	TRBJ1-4	CATSRGTGIEDEKLFF
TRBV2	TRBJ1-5	CASSGSSRTRYSNQPQHF
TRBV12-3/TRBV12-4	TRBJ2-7	CASSTGGYEQYF
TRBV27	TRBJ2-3	CASSFSSGDTDTQYF
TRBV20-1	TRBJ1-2	CSADRDGGYTF
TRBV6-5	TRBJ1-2	CASSPDRSYGYTF
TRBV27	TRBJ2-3	CASRRDRGLGDTQYF
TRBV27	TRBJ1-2	CASSFYGGLDGYTF
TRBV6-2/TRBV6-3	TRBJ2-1	CASSYASGKAFF
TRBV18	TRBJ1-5	CASSPQNTGGEPQHF
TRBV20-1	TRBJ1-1	CSARDRQGAFF
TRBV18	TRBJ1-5	CASSFTGPSAQHF
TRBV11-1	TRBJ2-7	CASSLVPQGLGEQYF
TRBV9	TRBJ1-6	CASSVETGRNSPLHF
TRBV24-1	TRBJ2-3	CATYTLADGSDTQYF
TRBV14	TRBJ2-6	CASSRRTGGRSGANVLTF
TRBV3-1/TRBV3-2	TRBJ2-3	CASSQEGGEDTQYF
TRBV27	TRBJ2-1	CASSLSRGSSYNEQFF
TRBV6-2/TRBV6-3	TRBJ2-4	CASSNPGAVGKNIQYF
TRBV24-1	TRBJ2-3	CATSQTGFTDTQYF
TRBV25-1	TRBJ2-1	CASSEWEVTWQFF
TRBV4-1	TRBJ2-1	CASSIAGGPYEQFF
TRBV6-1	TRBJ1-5	CASSDTGWLDQPQHF
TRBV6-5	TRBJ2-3	CASSYGTSGTYDTQYF
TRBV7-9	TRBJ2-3	CASSSTSTDTQYF
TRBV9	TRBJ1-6	CASSVGQGDSPLHF
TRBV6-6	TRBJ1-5	CASSYSGGGGNQPQHF
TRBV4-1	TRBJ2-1	CASSQHRDEGYNEQFF
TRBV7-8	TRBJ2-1	CASSFPYNEQFF